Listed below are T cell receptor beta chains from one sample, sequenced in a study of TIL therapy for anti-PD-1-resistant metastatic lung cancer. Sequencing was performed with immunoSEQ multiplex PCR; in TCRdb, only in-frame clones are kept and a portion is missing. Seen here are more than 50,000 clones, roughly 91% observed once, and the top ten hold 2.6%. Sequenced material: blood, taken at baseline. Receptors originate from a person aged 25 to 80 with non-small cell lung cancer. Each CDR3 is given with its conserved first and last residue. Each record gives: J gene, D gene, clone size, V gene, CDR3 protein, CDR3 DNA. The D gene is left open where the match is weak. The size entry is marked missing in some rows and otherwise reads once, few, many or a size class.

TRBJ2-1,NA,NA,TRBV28,CASSLVQDREEQFF,TGTGCCAGCAGTTTAGTTCAGGATCGGGAAGAGCAGTTCTTC
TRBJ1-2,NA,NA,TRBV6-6,CASSRVSGDYGYTF,TGTGCCAGCAGCCGTGTTTCAGGGGACTATGGCTACACCTTC
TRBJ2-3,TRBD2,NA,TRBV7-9,CASSPTSALPASTDTQYF,TGTGCCAGCAGCCCGACTAGCGCACTCCCTGCTAGCACAGATACGCAGTATTTT
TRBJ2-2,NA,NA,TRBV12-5,CASGPSGELFF,TGTGCTAGTGGTCCTTCCGGGGAGCTGTTTTTT
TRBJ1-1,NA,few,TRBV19,CASRPLGGNTEAFF,TGTGCCAGTAGGCCTTTGGGGGGGAACACTGAAGCTTTCTTT
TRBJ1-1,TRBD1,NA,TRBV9,CASTRQGVMNTEAFF,TGTGCCAGCACCAGACAGGGGGTTATGAACACTGAAGCTTTCTTT
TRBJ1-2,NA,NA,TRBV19,CASSIDPGTAYGYTF,TGTGCCAGTAGTATAGATCCAGGGACGGCTTATGGCTACACCTTC
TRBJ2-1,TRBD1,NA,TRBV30,CAWSGYGRDREVSSYNEQFF,TGTGCCTGGAGTGGATACGGCCGGGACAGGGAGGTGAGCTCCTACAATGAGCAGTTCTTC
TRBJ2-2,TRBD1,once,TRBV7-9,CASSFHRGLGTGELFF,TGTGCCAGCAGCTTCCACAGGGGGCTTGGCACCGGGGAGCTGTTTTTT
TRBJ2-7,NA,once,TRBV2,CASRREGSRSYEQYF,TGTGCCAGCAGAAGAGAGGGATCCAGGTCCTACGAGCAGTACTTC
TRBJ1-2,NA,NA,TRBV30,CAWSGGPNYGYTF,TGTGCCTGGAGTGGAGGTCCAAACTATGGCTACACCTTC
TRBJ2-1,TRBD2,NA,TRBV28,CASSIGLAYNEQFF,TGTGCCAGCAGTATAGGACTAGCTTACAATGAGCAGTTCTTC
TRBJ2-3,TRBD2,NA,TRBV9,CASSAGTTITDTQYF,TGTGCCAGCAGCGCCGGGACTACCATCACAGATACGCAGTATTTT
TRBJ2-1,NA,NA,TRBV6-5,CASSPTGTSLDEQFF,TGTGCCAGCAGTCCCACCGGGACTTCTCTCGATGAGCAGTTCTTC
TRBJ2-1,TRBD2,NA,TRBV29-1,CSVEGLAETRLYNEQFF,TGCAGCGTTGAAGGCCTAGCGGAGACGCGTTTATACAATGAGCAGTTCTTC
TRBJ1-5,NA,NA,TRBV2,CASSVQGGQPQHF,TGTGCCAGCAGTGTCCAGGGAGGGCAGCCCCAGCATTTT
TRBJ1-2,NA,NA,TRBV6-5,CASSIGNPYGYTF,TGTGCCAGCAGTATAGGGAACCCCTATGGCTACACCTTC
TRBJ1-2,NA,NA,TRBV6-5,CASSPSGLYGYTF,TGTGCCAGCAGTCCATCCGGACTCTATGGCTACACCTTC
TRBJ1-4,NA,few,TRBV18,CASSSLQGVVRNEKLFF,TGTGCCAGCTCATCCCTCCAAGGGGTCGTGCGGAATGAAAAACTGTTTTTT
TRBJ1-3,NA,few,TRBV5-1,CASSLGGPNTIYF,TGCGCCAGCAGCTTGGGGGGGCCGAACACCATATATTTT
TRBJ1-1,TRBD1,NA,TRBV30,CAWSATGAEAFF,TGTGCCTGGAGTGCTACAGGGGCTGAAGCTTTCTTT
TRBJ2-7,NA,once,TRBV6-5,CASSTVGHGSYEQYF,TGTGCCAGCAGTACGGTAGGACATGGATCCTACGAGCAGTACTTC
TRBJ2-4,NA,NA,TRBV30,CAWSESQGAKNIQYF,TGTGCCTGGAGCGAATCTCAGGGGGCCAAAAACATTCAGTACTTC
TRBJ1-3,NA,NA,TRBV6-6,CASSTPDGYSGNTIYF,TGTGCCAGCAGTACCCCTGACGGGTACTCTGGAAACACCATATATTTT
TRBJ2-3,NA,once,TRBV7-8,CASSLDRQRSTQYF,TGTGCCAGCAGCTTAGACCGGCAGAGGAGTACGCAGTATTTT
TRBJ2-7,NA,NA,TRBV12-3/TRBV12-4,CASSTGPAYEQYF,TGTGCCAGCTCAACGGGGCCCGCCTACGAGCAGTACTTC